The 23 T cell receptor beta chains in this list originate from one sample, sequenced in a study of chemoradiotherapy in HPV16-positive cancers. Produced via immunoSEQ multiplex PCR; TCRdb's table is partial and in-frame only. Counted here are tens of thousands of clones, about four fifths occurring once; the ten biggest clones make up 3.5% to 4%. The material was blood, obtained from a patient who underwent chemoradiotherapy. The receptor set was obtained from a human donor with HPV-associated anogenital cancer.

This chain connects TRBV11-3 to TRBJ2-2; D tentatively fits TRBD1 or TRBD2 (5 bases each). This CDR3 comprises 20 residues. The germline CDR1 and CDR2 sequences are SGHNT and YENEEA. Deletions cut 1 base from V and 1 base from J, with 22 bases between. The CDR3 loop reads CASSLGFGTESLRNTGELFF. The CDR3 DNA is TGTGCCAGCAGCTTAGGATTCGGGACCGAATCGCTTAGGAACACCGGGGAGCTGTTTTTT. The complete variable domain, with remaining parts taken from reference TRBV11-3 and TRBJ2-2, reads EAGVVQSPRYKIIEKKQPVAFWCNPISGHNTLYWYLQNLGQGPELLIRYENEEAVDDSQLPKDRFSAERLKGVDSTLKIQPAELGDSAVYLCASSLGFGTESLRNTGELFFGEGSRLTVL.

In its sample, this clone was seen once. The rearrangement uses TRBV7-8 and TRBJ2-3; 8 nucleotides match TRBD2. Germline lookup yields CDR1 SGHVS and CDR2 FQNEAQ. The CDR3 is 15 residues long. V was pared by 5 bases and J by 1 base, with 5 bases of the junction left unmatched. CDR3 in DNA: TGTGCCAGCAGCGATAGCGGGGTGGGCACAGATACGCAGTATTTT. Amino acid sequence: CASSDSGVGTDTQYF.

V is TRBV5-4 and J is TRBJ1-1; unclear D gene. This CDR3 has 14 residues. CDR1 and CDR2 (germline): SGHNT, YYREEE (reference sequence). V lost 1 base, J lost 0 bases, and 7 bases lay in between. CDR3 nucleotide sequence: TGTGCCAGCAGCTTGTTCGGCATGAACACTGAAGCTTTCTTT. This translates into CASSLFGMNTEAFF.

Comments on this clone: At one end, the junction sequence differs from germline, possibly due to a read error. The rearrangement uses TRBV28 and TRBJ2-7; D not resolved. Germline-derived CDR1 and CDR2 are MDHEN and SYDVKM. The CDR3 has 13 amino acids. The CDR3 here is CAILSASSFEQYF. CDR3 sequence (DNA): TGTGCCATCCTATCCGCCTCCTCCTTCGAGCAGTACTTC.

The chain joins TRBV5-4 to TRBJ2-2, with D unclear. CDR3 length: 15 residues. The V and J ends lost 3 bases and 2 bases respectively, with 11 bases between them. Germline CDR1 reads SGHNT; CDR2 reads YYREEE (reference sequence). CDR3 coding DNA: TGTGCCAGCAGCTCGGAAGTACCTAACACCGGGGAGCTGTTTTTT. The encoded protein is CASSSEVPNTGELFF.

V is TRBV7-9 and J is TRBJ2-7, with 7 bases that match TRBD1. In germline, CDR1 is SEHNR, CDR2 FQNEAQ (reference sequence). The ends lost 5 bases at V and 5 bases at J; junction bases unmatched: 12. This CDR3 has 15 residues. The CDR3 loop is CASSPERQGRNEQYF. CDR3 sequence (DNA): TGTGCCAGCAGCCCAGAGAGACAGGGCCGTAACGAGCAGTACTTC.

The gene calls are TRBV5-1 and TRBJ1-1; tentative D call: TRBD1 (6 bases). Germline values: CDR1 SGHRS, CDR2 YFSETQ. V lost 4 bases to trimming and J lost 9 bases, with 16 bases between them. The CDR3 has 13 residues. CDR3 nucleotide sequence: TGCGCCAGCAGCGCCGGGACACGGGAGAAAGCTTTCTTT. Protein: CASSAGTREKAFF.

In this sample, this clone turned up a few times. In nucleotides, the CDR3 is TGTGCCAGCAGCTCCGGGACAGTCAGCAATCAGCCCCAGCATTTT. Translation gives CASSSGTVSNQPQHF. V is TRBV7-8 and J is TRBJ1-5; TRBD1 matches at 7 bases. V lost 4 bases to trimming and J lost 1 base; unmatched junction nucleotides: 4. From germline, CDR1 is SGHVS and CDR2 FQNEAQ. The CDR3 sequence is 15 residues long.

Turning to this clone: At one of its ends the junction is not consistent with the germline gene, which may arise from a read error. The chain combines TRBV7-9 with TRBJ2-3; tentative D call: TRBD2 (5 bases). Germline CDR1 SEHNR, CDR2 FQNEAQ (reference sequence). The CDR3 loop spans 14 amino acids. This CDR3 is CASSYGVTAGPLNF. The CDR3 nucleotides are TGTGCCAGCAGTTACGGGGTGACTGCGGGCCCTTTGAATTTT.

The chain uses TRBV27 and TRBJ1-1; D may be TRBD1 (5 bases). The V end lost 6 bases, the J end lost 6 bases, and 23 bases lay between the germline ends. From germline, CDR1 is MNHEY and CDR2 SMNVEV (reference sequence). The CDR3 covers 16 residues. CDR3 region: CASRRDGTVGRPEAFF. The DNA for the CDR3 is TGTGCCAGCAGGCGGGACGGGACGGTAGGTCGGCCTGAAGCTTTCTTT.

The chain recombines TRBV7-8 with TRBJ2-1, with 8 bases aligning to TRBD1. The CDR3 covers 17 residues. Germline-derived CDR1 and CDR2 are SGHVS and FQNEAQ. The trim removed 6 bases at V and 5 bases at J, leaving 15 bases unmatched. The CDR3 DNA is TGTGCCAGCAGACCTCCCCTCCCGGACAGGGACCACAATGAGCAGTTCTTC. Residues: CASRPPLPDRDHNEQFF.

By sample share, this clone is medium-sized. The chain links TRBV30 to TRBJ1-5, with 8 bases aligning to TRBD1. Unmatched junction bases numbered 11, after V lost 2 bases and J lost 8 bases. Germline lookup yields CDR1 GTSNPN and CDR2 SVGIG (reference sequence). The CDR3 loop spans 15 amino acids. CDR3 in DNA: TGTGCCTGGAGTCGCGTCCGGGACAGGATAAAGCCCCAGCATTTT. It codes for CAWSRVRDRIKPQHF.

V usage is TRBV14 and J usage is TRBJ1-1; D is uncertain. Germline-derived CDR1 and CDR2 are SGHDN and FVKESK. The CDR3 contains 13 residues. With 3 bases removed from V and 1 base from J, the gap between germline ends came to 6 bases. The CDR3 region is CASSQDRNTEAFF. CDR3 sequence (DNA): TGTGCCAGCAGCCAGGATCGGAACACTGAAGCTTTCTTT.

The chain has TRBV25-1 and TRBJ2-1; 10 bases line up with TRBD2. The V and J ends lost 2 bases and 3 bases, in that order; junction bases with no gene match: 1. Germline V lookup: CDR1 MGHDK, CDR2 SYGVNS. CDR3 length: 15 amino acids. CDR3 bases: TGTGCCAGCAGTGAAGGACTAGCGGTCTACAATGAGCAGTTCTTC. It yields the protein CASSEGLAVYNEQFF.

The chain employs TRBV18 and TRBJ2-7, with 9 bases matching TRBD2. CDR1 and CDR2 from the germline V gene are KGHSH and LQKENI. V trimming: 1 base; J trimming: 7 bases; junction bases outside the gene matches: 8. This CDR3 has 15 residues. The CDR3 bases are TGTGCCAGCTCACCACGTCCAGCGGGGGGAGGAGAGCAGTACTTC. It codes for CASSPRPAGGGEQYF.

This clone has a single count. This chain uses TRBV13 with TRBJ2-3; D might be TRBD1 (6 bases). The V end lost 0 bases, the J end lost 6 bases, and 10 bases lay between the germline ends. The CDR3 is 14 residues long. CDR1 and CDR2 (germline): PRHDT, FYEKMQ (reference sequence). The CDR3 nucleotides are TGTGCCAGCAGCTTAGGACCTAGGGGGGATACGCAGTATTTT. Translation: CASSLGPRGDTQYF.

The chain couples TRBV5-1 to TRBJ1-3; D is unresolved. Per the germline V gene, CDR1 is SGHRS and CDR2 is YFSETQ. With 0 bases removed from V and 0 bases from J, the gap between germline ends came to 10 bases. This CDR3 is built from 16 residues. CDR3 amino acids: CASSLGVTSSGNTIYF. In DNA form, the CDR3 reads TGCGCCAGCAGCTTGGGGGTCACGAGCTCTGGAAACACCATATATTTT.

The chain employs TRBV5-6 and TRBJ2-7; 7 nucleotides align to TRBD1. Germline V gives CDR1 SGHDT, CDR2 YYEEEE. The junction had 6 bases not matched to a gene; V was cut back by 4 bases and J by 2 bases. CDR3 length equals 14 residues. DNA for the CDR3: TGTGCCAGCAGCCTGACAGGGACCACCTACGAGCAGTACTTC. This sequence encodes CASSLTGTTYEQYF.

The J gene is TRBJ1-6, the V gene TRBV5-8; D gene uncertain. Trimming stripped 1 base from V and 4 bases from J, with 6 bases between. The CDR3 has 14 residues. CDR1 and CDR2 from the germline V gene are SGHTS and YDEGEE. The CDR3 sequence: CASSLWGYNSPLHF. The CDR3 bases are TGTGCCAGCAGCTTGTGGGGTTATAATTCACCCCTCCACTTT. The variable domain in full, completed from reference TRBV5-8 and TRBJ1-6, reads EAGVTQSPTHLIKTRGQQATLRCSPISGHTSVYWYQQALGLGLQFLLWYDEGEERNRGNFPPRFSGRQFPNYSSELNVNALELEDSALYLCASSLWGYNSPLHFGNGTRLTVT.

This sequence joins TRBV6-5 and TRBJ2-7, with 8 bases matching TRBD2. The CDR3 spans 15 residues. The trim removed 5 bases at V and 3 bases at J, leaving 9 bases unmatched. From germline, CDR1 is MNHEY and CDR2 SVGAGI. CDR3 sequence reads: CASSPSGGAFYEQYF. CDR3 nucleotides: TGTGCCAGCAGTCCGAGCGGGGGCGCCTTCTACGAGCAGTACTTC.

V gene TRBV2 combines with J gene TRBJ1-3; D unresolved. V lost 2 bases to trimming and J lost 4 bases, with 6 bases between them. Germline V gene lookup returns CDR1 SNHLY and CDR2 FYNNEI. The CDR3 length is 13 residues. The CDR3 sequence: CASSETRGNTIYF. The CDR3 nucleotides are TGTGCCAGCAGTGAAACCAGGGGAAACACCATATATTTT.

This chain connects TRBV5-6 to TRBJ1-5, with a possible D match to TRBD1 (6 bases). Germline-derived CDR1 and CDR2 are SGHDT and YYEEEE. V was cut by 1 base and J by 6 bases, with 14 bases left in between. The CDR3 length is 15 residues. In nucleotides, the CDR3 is TGTGCCAGCAGCTTGTTAACGGGGGCATCTCAGCCCCAGCATTTT. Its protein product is CASSLLTGASQPQHF.

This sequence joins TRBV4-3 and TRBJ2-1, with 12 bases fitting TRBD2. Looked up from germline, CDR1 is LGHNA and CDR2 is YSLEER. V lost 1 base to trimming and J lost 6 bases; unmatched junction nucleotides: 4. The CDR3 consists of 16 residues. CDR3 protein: CASSQAGLAGSNEQFF. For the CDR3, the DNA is TGCGCCAGCAGCCAAGCAGGACTAGCGGGGTCCAATGAGCAGTTCTTC.